This T cell receptor beta chain was obtained from a study of CD8+CD57+ T cells in acquired aplastic anemia. Study-level points and caveats: Overlap between patients and controls comprised 25 to 35 CD8+ CDR3 sequences. Patients and healthy controls showed no significant CD8+ Simpson's diversity difference.

The germline V gene encodes CDR1 DFQATT and CDR2 SNEGSKA (reference sequence). V shed 6 bases and J 9 bases; nucleotides not matched to a gene: 9. This CDR3 has 15 residues. Genomic DNA, serving as template, underwent TCR beta VDJ and CDR3 profiling. TCRdb reprocessed the reads with MiXCR, giving one entry per CDR3 protein. This table has over 200,000 distinct CDR3 sequences, around 63% appearing once. This clonotype has at least ten counts. The antigen remains undetermined. The sample consisted of sorted CD4+, CD8+, or CD8+CD57+ T cells (not recorded which) from PBMCs. The V gene is TRBV20-1, the J gene TRBJ1-6; 12 nucleotides line up with TRBD1. This clonotype originated in a human donor in good health. The chain's CDR3 is CSAATGTGGISPLHF. The CDR3 DNA is TGCAGTGCCGCTACCGGGACAGGGGGCATTTCACCCCTCCACTTT.